Shown below are 23 T cell receptor beta chains from a single sample sequenced in a study of metastatic and nonmetastatic thyroid tumors. Every patient underwent thyroid surgery untreated. MiXCR reprocessed the PCR reads for TCRdb. The sample has about 92,000 clones; just under 15% are singletons. The sample was blood. These receptors came from a female donor with papillary thyroid cancer or a benign thyroid nodule (not recorded which). Some clones in this sample may be carry-over from other donors' samples.

This chain connects TRBV28 to TRBJ2-7; 9 positions agree with TRBD2. Trimming took 2 bases from V and 2 from J; bases not matched to a gene: 4. CDR1 is MDHEN, CDR2 SYDVKM, per germline. The CDR3 sequence is 15 residues long. The CDR3 is CASSLALAGAYEQYF. Written as DNA, the CDR3 is TGTGCCAGCAGTTTAGCACTAGCGGGTGCCTACGAGCAGTACTTC.

The chain uses TRBV11-2 and TRBJ2-1, with 7 nucleotides matching TRBD2. Germline V gene lookup returns CDR1 SGHAT and CDR2 FQNNGV. With V trimmed by 6 bases and J by 4 bases, 9 bases remained unmatched. The CDR3 is made up of 15 amino acids. CDR3 coding DNA: TGTGCCAGCAGTTTTTACCGGGGGGAGTACAATGAGCAGTTCTTC. Residues: CASSFYRGEYNEQFF.

The J gene is TRBJ2-1, the V gene TRBV5-1, with a possible D match to TRBD1 (6 bases). The CDR3 length is 16 residues. In germline, CDR1 is SGHRS, CDR2 YFSETQ. V lost 0 bases and J 2 bases, leaving 12 bases between the germline ends. The CDR3 is CASSLGQDFAYNEQFF. The CDR3 region has the DNA TGCGCCAGCAGCTTGGGACAGGACTTCGCCTACAATGAGCAGTTCTTC.

At least ten counts were recorded for this clone. The rearrangement links TRBV6-6 to TRBJ1-1; D is uncertain. The CDR3 has 14 amino acids. V dropped 2 bases and J dropped 0 bases, with 7 bases sitting between them. The germline gives CDR1 MNHNY, CDR2 SVGAGI (reference sequence). CDR3 nucleotide sequence: TGTGCCAGCAGTTACGGTCCCCTGAACACTGAAGCTTTCTTT. Translated: CASSYGPLNTEAFF.

A few counts support this clone. A much larger clone lies one base from this, so it may be a read error. Other DNA sequences in the sample encode the same CDR3. CDR3 sequence (DNA): TGCAGTGCTAGGGGAGCCTACGAGCAGTACTTC. Residues: CSARGAYEQYF. The chain uses TRBV20-1 and TRBJ2-7; D perhaps matches TRBD2 (5 bases). The CDR3 runs to 11 residues. With 3 bases removed from V and 2 bases from J, the gap between germline ends came to 5 bases. Looked up from germline, CDR1 is DFQATT and CDR2 is SNEGSKA (reference sequence).

The chain joins TRBV11-2 to TRBJ1-1, with no clear D. The V and J ends lost 5 bases and 3 bases respectively, with 13 bases between them. CDR3 length: 14 residues. From germline, CDR1 is SGHAT and CDR2 FQNNGV. The CDR3 sequence: CASSIKPFDTEAFF. The CDR3 bases are TGTGCCAGCAGCATTAAACCGTTCGACACTGAAGCTTTCTTT.

The sample holds a few counts of this clone. The chain joins TRBV28 to TRBJ1-3, with a weak D call TRBD1 (6 bases). Germline values: CDR1 MDHEN, CDR2 SYDVKM. This CDR3 region has 17 residues. Deletions cut 5 bases from V and 6 bases from J, with 23 bases between. CDR3 loop: CASSRRDIPLGVNTIYF. DNA for the CDR3: TGTGCCAGCAGTAGGCGGGACATCCCTCTCGGTGTAAACACCATATATTTT.

This clone has just a few counts. A much larger clone differs from this one at a single base, so this may be a read error. V is TRBV5-1 and J is TRBJ2-3; D may be TRBD1 (5 bases). Germline V gene lookup returns CDR1 SGHRS and CDR2 YFSETQ. The CDR3 spans 16 residues. The CDR3 reads CASSLATGTVTETQYF. The CDR3 DNA reads TGCGCCAGCAGCTTGGCCACGGGCACGGTGACAGAAACGCAGTATTTT.

This clone showed up many times. This chain links TRBV12-3 or TRBV12-4 with TRBJ1-1, with D possibly TRBD1 on 5 matching bases. The CDR3 has 13 residues. V was clipped by 4 bases and J by 7 bases, with 13 bases between them. CDR3 DNA: TGTGCCAGCAGTTCACGACTGGGACGTGAAGCTTTCTTT. As protein: CASSSRLGREAFF.

This clone was detected many times. The sample contains more than one DNA sequence encoding this CDR3. The V call is TRBV20-1, the J call TRBJ2-3; 10 bases match TRBD2. The CDR3 spans 14 residues. The V segment lost 7 bases and the J segment 5 bases; nucleotides outside the gene matches: 9. Germline V gene data show CDR1 as DFQATT and CDR2 as SNEGSKA (reference sequence). The CDR3 DNA reads as TGCAGTGGGCTAGCGGGGGCCGCCGGAGATACGCAGTATTTT. It yields the protein CSGLAGAAGDTQYF.

The chain employs TRBV6-1 and TRBJ2-7; D is perhaps TRBD2 (6 bases). V dropped 6 bases and J dropped 2 bases, with 17 bases sitting between them. CDR1 MNHNS and CDR2 SASEGT come from the germline V gene. This CDR3 region has 15 residues. As DNA, the CDR3 is TGTGCCAGCAGGCGAACTCCGGGACTCACCTACGAGCAGTACTTC. Its protein is CASRRTPGLTYEQYF.

This clone showed up just a few times. The chain is built from TRBV4-2 and TRBJ1-1; D is possibly TRBD1 (6 bases). CDR3 length: 14 residues. Germline CDR1 is LGHNA and CDR2 is YNFKEQ. The V end was cut by 0 bases, the J end by 4 bases, with 9 bases between. CDR3: CASSQERGGTEAFF. The CDR3 DNA is TGTGCCAGCAGCCAAGAACGAGGGGGCACTGAAGCTTTCTTT.

This clone was observed at least ten times. The chain couples TRBV20-1 to TRBJ2-1; no firm D call. This CDR3 comprises 15 residues. Deletions cut 4 bases from V and 1 base from J, with 14 bases between. Germline loops: CDR1 DFQATT, CDR2 SNEGSKA (reference sequence). This CDR3 is CSATVWDSSYNEQFF. The CDR3 DNA is TGCAGTGCTACGGTCTGGGATTCTTCCTACAATGAGCAGTTCTTC.

In its sample, this clone was seen many times. J is TRBJ1-4 and V is TRBV2, with D hard to call. The V end lost 6 bases, the J end lost 8 bases, and 16 bases lay between the germline ends. This CDR3 is 14 amino acids long. The germline CDR1 and CDR2 sequences are SNHLY and FYNNEI. The CDR3 DNA is TGTGCCAGCAGCTTGGAGGTCCGTAAGGAAAAACTGTTTTTT. The encoded protein is CASSLEVRKEKLFF.

CDR3 sequence reads: CAVRLPEQFF. CDR3 DNA sequence: TGTGCCGTTCGACTTCCGGAGCAGTTCTTC. V usage is TRBV11-1 and J usage is TRBJ2-1; D ambiguous. Germline CDR1 and CDR2: SGHAT and FQDESV (reference sequence). V gave up 11 bases and J gave up 10 bases, with 12 bases separating them. The CDR3 runs 10 residues.

This clone was counted at least ten times. The chain uses TRBV7-2 and TRBJ2-7; 7 bases are shared with TRBD1. CDR1 and CDR2 from the germline V gene are SGHTA and FQGNSA. The CDR3 spans 14 residues. Germline trimming cut 6 bases from V and 2 bases from J; bases unmatched to any gene: 7. CDR3 sequence (DNA): TGTGCCAGCAGACCGACAGGGATGGCCTACGAGCAGTACTTC. This gives the protein CASRPTGMAYEQYF.

This clone has at least ten counts. The V and J genes are TRBV6-2 or TRBV6-3 and TRBJ1-1; the match to TRBD1 covers 8 bases. This CDR3 is 13 amino acids long. CDR1 MNHEY and CDR2 SVGEGT come from the germline V gene. Trimming cost V 5 bases and J 4 bases; bases outside gene matches: 3. CDR3 nucleotides: TGTGCCAGCAGTCGCAGGGGGCTCACTGAAGCTTTCTTT. This encodes CASSRRGLTEAFF.

The table lists this clone with many counts. The rearrangement joins TRBV7-6 to TRBJ2-1, with 7 bases fitting TRBD1. Trimming at V came to 1 base and at J to 4 bases, leaving 7 bases not matched to a gene. The CDR3 contains 16 residues. Germline CDR1 SGHVS, CDR2 FNYEAQ. Here the CDR3 DNA reads TGTGCCAGCAGCTTAGACTCGGGACAGCTATACAATGAGCAGTTCTTC. Protein sequence: CASSLDSGQLYNEQFF.

This clone was counted at least ten times. J is TRBJ2-7 and V is TRBV14; either TRBD1 or TRBD2 may fit D (5 bases each). Trimming left V 1 base short and J 4 bases short, with 14 bases between. The CDR3 extends over 15 amino acids. The germline V gene encodes CDR1 SGHDN and CDR2 FVKESK. As DNA, the CDR3 is TGTGCCAGCAGCCAAGGAGGGGCAGGTTGGTACGAGCAGTACTTC. It translates to CASSQGGAGWYEQYF.

This chain uses TRBV7-8 with TRBJ2-7, with D perhaps TRBD1 (5 bases). This CDR3 comprises 14 residues. Between the trimmed V and J ends, which lost 5 bases and 2 bases, there was a span of 13 bases. Germline CDR1 SGHVS, CDR2 FQNEAQ. The CDR3 DNA reads TGTGCCAGCAGCACGCAGGGATTTACCTACGAGCAGTACTTC. Translating it yields CASSTQGFTYEQYF.

The V and J genes are TRBV18 and TRBJ2-5; 8 nucleotides align to TRBD2. CDR3 length equals 13 residues. With V trimmed by 6 bases and J by 4 bases, 4 bases remained unmatched. Germline values: CDR1 KGHSH, CDR2 LQKENI. The CDR3 here is CASSRAGVETQYF. The CDR3 region has the DNA TGTGCCAGCTCCCGAGCGGGAGTAGAGACCCAGTACTTC.

This clone was picked up a small number of times. A junction boundary mismatches the germline segment, possibly from a read error. The chain links TRBV28 to TRBJ1-5, with TRBD1 matching 8 bases. CDR1 and CDR2 (germline): MDHEN, SYDVKM. The CDR3 is 17 amino acids. The CDR3 loop reads CASSLRSWTGKNQPQNF. CDR3 sequence (DNA): TGTGCCAGCAGTTTAAGGTCCTGGACAGGGAAAAATCAGCCCCAGAATTTT.

With regard to this clone: This sequence may be a read error, since a much larger clone differs from it by one base. The chain is built from TRBV2 and TRBJ2-7; 8 bases line up with TRBD1. Germline CDR1 SNHLY, CDR2 FYNNEI. This CDR3 contains 17 residues. After removal of 1 base from V and 4 bases from J, the junction contained 12 bases not matched to a gene. The CDR3 sequence is CASSEGYGRGHNYEQYF. For the CDR3, the DNA is TGTGCCAGCAGTGAAGGTTACGGCAGGGGGCATAATTACGAGCAGTACTTC.